Listed here are 16 T cell receptor beta chains from one sample, sequenced in a study of blood T cell repertoires in COVID-19. Generated by immunoSEQ multiplex PCR, the TCRdb table keeps only in-frame clones and is missing some. The sample contains 26,000 or so clones, 75% to 95% of which appear only once. Sequenced material: peripheral blood. The source of these receptors is a human donor with active COVID-19. The donor label of this sample is uncertain.

This rearrangement joins TRBV28 to TRBJ2-7; tentatively, D is TRBD1 (5 bases). The germline CDR1 and CDR2 sequences are MDHEN and SYDVKM. V was cut by 1 base and J by 5 bases, with 9 bases left in between. The CDR3 sequence is 13 residues long. The CDR3 DNA sequence: TGTGCCAGCAGTTTATTATTCAGGGACGAGCAGTACTTC. Protein product: CASSLLFRDEQYF.

The V call is TRBV14, the J call TRBJ1-6; 8 bases agree with TRBD1. Germline CDR1 and CDR2: SGHDN and FVKESK. The CDR3 has 15 residues. The J segment lost 6 bases and the V segment lost 4 bases, leaving 5 bases of the junction unmatched. CDR3 amino acids: CASSPGQGINSPLHF. CDR3 sequence (DNA): TGTGCCAGCAGCCCCGGACAGGGAATTAATTCACCCCTCCACTTT.

V and J are TRBV9 and TRBJ2-7, with 12 nucleotides matching TRBD2. The CDR3 sequence is 16 residues long. Germline V gives CDR1 SGDLS, CDR2 YYNGEE. V lost 4 bases to trimming and J lost 3 bases; unmatched junction nucleotides: 8. CDR3 sequence: CASSPSGTSGYYEQYF. The CDR3 bases are TGTGCCAGCAGCCCAAGTGGGACTAGCGGGTACTACGAGCAGTACTTC.

The rearrangement uses TRBV3-1 (or the pseudogene TRBV3-2) and TRBJ1-1, with 12 nucleotides matching TRBD1. Germline trimming cut 0 bases from V and 0 bases from J; bases unmatched to any gene: 5. The V gene's germline CDR1 is LGHDT and CDR2 YNNKEL (reference sequence). The CDR3 is made up of 18 amino acids. CDR3 DNA: TGTGCCAGCAGCCAAGAGGTGGGACAGGGGGCGATGAACACTGAAGCTTTCTTT. Translating it yields CASSQEVGQGAMNTEAFF.

CDR3 nucleotide sequence: TGCGCCAGCAGTGAGCCCCCGGGGAATGAGCAGTTCTTC. Residues: CASSEPPGNEQFF. V gene TRBV10-1 combines with J gene TRBJ2-1; possible D gene TRBD2, 5 bases. V lost 2 bases and J lost 7, with 9 bases in between. Germline loops: CDR1 WNHNN, CDR2 SYGVQD (reference sequence). The CDR3 is made up of 13 amino acids.

V is TRBV2 and J is TRBJ2-7; TRBD1 aligns across 7 bases. V lost 7 bases, J lost 2 bases, and 11 bases stayed unmatched. The CDR3 totals 15 residues. CDR1 is SNHLY, CDR2 FYNNEI, per germline. CDR3 residues: CASTLSTGIPYEQYF. The CDR3 nucleotides read TGTGCCAGCACCCTATCGACAGGGATCCCCTACGAGCAGTACTTC.

This chain connects TRBV7-9 to TRBJ2-6; D is ambiguous. V was shortened by 0 bases and J by 0 bases, with 9 bases between the two germline ends. The germline V gene encodes CDR1 SEHNR and CDR2 FQNEAQ (reference sequence). CDR3 size: 17 residues. The CDR3 DNA is TGTGCCAGCAGCTTAGCGCAGGCAGCCTCTGGGGCCAACGTCCTGACTTTC. Translating it yields CASSLAQAASGANVLTF.

The J gene is TRBJ2-7, the V gene TRBV11-2; the D is unclear. The CDR3 is 14 amino acids. V shed 5 bases and J shed 2 bases, with 13 bases lying between them. Germline V gene sequence: CDR1 SGHAT, CDR2 FQNNGV. This CDR3 reads CASSLLRRTYEQYF. The CDR3 DNA reads TGTGCCAGCAGCCTCCTAAGAAGAACCTACGAGCAGTACTTC.

This clone was counted a single time. The chain is built from TRBV27 and TRBJ1-6; D perhaps matches TRBD1 (6 bases). There are 16 residues in the CDR3. Germline CDR1 is MNHEY and CDR2 is SMNVEV (reference sequence). V was pared by 5 bases and J by 6 bases, with 17 bases between. The CDR3 loop reads CASSIVRGRSNSPLHF. The CDR3 nucleotides are TGTGCCAGCAGTATTGTCAGGGGCCGTTCTAATTCACCCCTCCACTTT.

The chain links TRBV6-1 to TRBJ2-7; D possibly corresponds to TRBD1 (6 bases). This CDR3 spans 13 amino acids. The V end lost 3 bases, the J end lost 0 bases, and 6 bases lay between the germline ends. The V gene's germline CDR1 is MNHNS and CDR2 SASEGT. DNA of the CDR3: TGTGCCAGCAGTGAGGACAGCTCCTACGAGCAGTACTTC. Its translation is CASSEDSSYEQYF.

The gene calls are TRBV29-1 and TRBJ1-6; 9 bases fit TRBD1. V lost 6 bases to trimming and J lost 6 bases; unmatched junction nucleotides: 9. This CDR3 is built from 15 residues. CDR1 is SQVTM and CDR2 is ANQGSEA in the germline V gene. This chain's CDR3 is CSVRKGQGANSPLHF. The CDR3 DNA is TGCAGCGTAAGAAAGGGACAGGGCGCTAATTCACCCCTCCACTTT.

This chain's CDR3 is CASSSSAETQYF. CDR3 DNA sequence: TGTGCCAGCAGTTCCTCGGCTGAGACCCAGTACTTC. V and J are TRBV6-6 and TRBJ2-5; D not certain. The CDR3 has 12 amino acids. CDR1 is MNHNY, CDR2 SVGAGI, per germline (reference sequence). Between the trimmed V and J ends, which lost 4 bases and 5 bases, there was a span of 8 bases.

The gene calls are TRBV30 and TRBJ2-3; no clear D. V was trimmed by 6 bases and J by 3 bases, leaving 10 bases between them. CDR1 GTSNPN and CDR2 SVGIG come from the germline V gene (reference sequence). The CDR3 runs to 12 residues. This CDR3 is CACSPRTDTQYF. CDR3 DNA: TGTGCCTGCTCCCCCCGGACAGATACGCAGTATTTT.

This chain links TRBV7-2 with TRBJ2-5, with TRBD2 matching over 9 bases. CDR1 and CDR2 from the germline V gene are SGHTA and FQGNSA. The CDR3 contains 16 residues. V trimming: 5 bases; J trimming: 6 bases; junction bases outside the gene matches: 13. The CDR3, as DNA: TGTGCCAGCAGCCCCTCGAGGGCGGGGGGGGGACAGACCCAGTACTTC. Translated, it gives CASSPSRAGGGQTQYF.

The count of this clone is one. This chain joins TRBV18 and TRBJ2-1, with 12 bases aligning to TRBD2. Germline CDR1 reads KGHSH; CDR2 reads LQKENI. The CDR3 spans 17 residues. V was clipped by 1 base and J by 3 bases; unmatched bases: 4. Here the CDR3 reads CASSPRLAGAGYNEQFF. CDR3 nucleotide sequence: TGTGCCAGCTCACCACGACTAGCGGGGGCCGGCTACAATGAGCAGTTCTTC.

The chain joins TRBV3-1 (or the pseudogene TRBV3-2) to TRBJ1-4; the match to TRBD1 covers 7 bases. The CDR3 runs to 14 residues. Unmatched junction bases numbered 8, after V lost 5 bases and J lost 8 bases. Germline loops: CDR1 LGHDT, CDR2 YNNKEL (reference sequence). CDR3 sequence reads: CASSITGVREKLFF. The CDR3 bases are TGTGCCAGCAGCATAACAGGGGTGAGGGAAAAACTGTTTTTT.